This T cell receptor (beta chain) was recovered during a study of blood T cell repertoires in COVID-19. Authors' analysis steps: Amplified reference gene primers provided the basis for estimating nucleated cell counts. Sequencing used immunoSEQ multiplex PCR; TCRdb keeps in-frame clones, though not all of them. V and J calls and clone size are those listed in that table; D and trimming were worked out from the DNA. The sample has about 360,000 clones, about 90% seen once. V dropped 4 bases and J dropped 6; count of bases not matched to a gene: 9. CDR3 length equals 15 residues. CDR1 GTSNPN and CDR2 SVGIG come from the germline V gene (reference sequence).

The V gene is TRBV30, the J gene TRBJ2-1, with 10 bases matching TRBD2. What was sequenced was PBMCs or T cells enriched from blood (not recorded which). This TCR was sampled from a middle-aged man in a cohort exposed to, infected with or recovered from COVID-19 (not recorded which). CDR3 loop: CAWKRSGRAGNEQFF. As DNA, the CDR3 is TGTGCCTGGAAGAGAAGCGGGAGGGCAGGCAATGAGCAGTTCTTC.